This T cell receptor beta chain appears in the sequencing data of a study of cytomegalovirus exposure and HLA in healthy donors. Trimming took off 1 base at V and 2 bases at J, with 9 bases between the two ends. From germline, CDR1 is MGHRA and CDR2 YSYEKL. The CDR3 sequence is 15 residues long. 13 Jbeta primers and 60 Vbeta primers were used for the PCR. This table comes from immunoSEQ multiplex PCR, and its TCRdb copy is limited to in-frame clones, with some not included. The repertoire consists of some 130,000 clones, with approximately 10% occurring once and the leading ten covering over 6.5%. General observations from the study: Under in vitro conditions, a few CMV-associated chains were confirmed as specific for CMV antigens. Reported results showed that the classifier diagnosed cytomegalovirus status with high specificity and sensitivity.

This clone was observed a few times. Its specificity is not known. The sample consisted of PBMCs. This receptor was identified in a woman between 40 and 55 years old in good health and CMV-seropositive. This sequence joins TRBV4-1 and TRBJ1-5; D is ambiguous. The CDR3 nucleotides read TGCGCCAGCAGCCAAGTTGACGGGGGCAATCAGCCCCAGCATTTT. This codes for CASSQVDGGNQPQHF.